This T cell receptor beta chain was captured by sequencing in a study of blood T cell repertoires in COVID-19. Per the original data handling: Reference gene primer amplification gave nucleated cell count estimates. Sequenced by immunoSEQ multiplex PCR; TCRdb stores in-frame clones only, minus some. D and trimming come from the DNA, and the V and J calls and clone size come from that table. The sample records hundreds of thousands of clones, 80% to 90% being singletons. In terms of age and location, participants ranged from roughly 18 to 95 years and lived in around 22 US areas. All recovered Cohort 3 donors got two negative PCRs, got clearance, or saw symptom resolution. The CDR3 has 15 amino acids. Germline V gene sequence: CDR1 SGHNT, CDR2 YYREEE (reference sequence). V lost 0 bases to trimming and J lost 0 bases, with 10 bases between them.

The sequenced sample consisted of PBMCs or T cells enriched from blood (not recorded which). The sequence was obtained from a man aged 30 to 39 who had recovered from COVID-19. V is TRBV5-4 and J is TRBJ2-7; the D gene is possibly TRBD2 (6 bases). The CDR3 nucleotides read TGTGCCAGCAGCTTGGGACGGGAGAACTCCTACGAGCAGTACTTC. This codes for CASSLGRENSYEQYF.